This note documents a single TCR beta chain sequence. Its antigen remains unidentified. No much larger clone is present one base from it, and per-base qualities are unavailable. The donors were healthy, HIV-negative adults who had no recently reported acute infections or vaccinations. Every donor was a Caucasian adult living in Nashville, Tennessee, USA. CD4+ T cells were enriched by magnetic negative selection, after which naive cells were positively selected on CD45RA and the negative fraction was taken as the memory subset. After blood collection by leukapheresis, PBMCs were isolated using Ficoll-Histopaque density gradient centrifugation and then cryopreserved in the vapor phase of liquid nitrogen. Purity and quantity of every magnetically sorted T cell population were checked by analytical flow cytometry. Genomic DNA was isolated from every sorted fraction and measured by UV absorbance on a Nanodrop 2000c.

This specimen belongs to a study of shared clonotypes between healthy human individuals (dated by TCRdb to 2020 to 2021). Study-wide context: A couple of women and a few men aged 18 to 49 years were included in the cohort. For each donor, CD4 naive and CD4 memory were each run on three plates, CD8 naive on two plates, and CD8 memory on one plate. To estimate repertoire size and how much clonotypes are shared between individuals, the study performed deep sequencing of blood TCR repertoires from 4 to 6 healthy adults. To increase sequencing depth and limit assay-specific biases, TCR repertoire library preparation and sequencing were carried out by different laboratories using diverse techniques. Each donor's leukapheresis produced roughly between about 0.9 and 9.5 billion PBMCs. On the study overall, not on this receptor specifically: Incomplete sequencing was indicated by rarefaction of sorted-subset datasets, despite the large sequencing depth. Only blood was sampled, and tissue TCR repertoires likely differ from those in blood. The genetic and exposure-history diversity represented was limited by the small number of donors. Clonotypes shared by all four sorted-subset donors showed higher generation probabilities than non-shared clonotypes. Sharing across a handful of donors was observed for about 5% of naive CD4, less than 4% of naive CD8, around 2.5% of memory CD4, and around 0.4% of memory CD8 clonotypes. Pairwise subsampling led to the expectation that sequencing depth would affect the degree of clonotype sharing among donors. Naive subsets generally had larger estimated clonotype richness than memory subsets.

The germline V gene (reference sequence) specifies LNHNV as CDR1 and YYDKDF as CDR2. Cut back by 3 bases and 5 bases, the V and J ends lie 19 bases apart. Its CDR3 holds 16 amino acids, cysteine through phenylalanine. Only the CDR3 DNA is retained, 48 bases long and in frame from the first base. Using the deep immunoSEQ assay, multiplex PCR amplified TCR CDR3 regions from genomic DNA. Extracted genomic DNA from each cell subset was spread evenly across all wells of several immunoSEQ 96-well plates, with each plate serving as a replicate. For sorted subsets, 200 to 250 ng of genomic DNA, equivalent to 30,000 or so T cell genomes, went into each replicate PCR. Purified libraries were quantified with a Qubit 3.0 fluorometer, sized on a Bioanalyzer 2100, and re-quantified with the KAPA Library Quantification kit. Each immunoSEQ 96-well plate was sequenced on its own single-read 150-cycle Illumina NextSeq 550 flow cell. The authors processed their data as follows. The immunoSEQ output contained only junctional sequences without quality scores, so filtering could not match that applied to full-length reads. Sequences were annotated with PyIR, a Python wrapper for IgBLAST v1.9, and V/J genes and CDR3 were assigned using IMGT germline references. Any read was removed if the V/J assignment was weak (E-value above 1e-6), the CDR3 was missing, or the read contained stop codons, out-of-frame junctions, or ambiguous translated residues. A V3J clonotype was defined by an identical inferred V gene, J gene, and CDR3 amino acid sequence. The percentage overlap between two repertoires was calculated by dividing the number of shared unique clonotypes by the size of the smaller repertoire. Three approaches were used to assess repertoire richness: RTK rarefaction, the Chao1 estimator, and Recon v2.1 estimates of unobserved clonotypes. For all TCRbeta clonotypes obtained by the gDNA method from four donors, generation probabilities were computed with OLGA. What TCRdb holds here is the immuneACCESS table cut down to in-frame rearrangements. Part of the clones is not present; checked against another copy, under half of the missing clones reflect an unresolved V gene, and the others are unexplained. Clone size and V and J calls were adopted from that table, with D and trimming inferred from the DNA. Recorded for this sample are some 630,000 clones; roughly 78% of them occurred a single time. The top ten clonotypes cover 1.8% of the sample.

The clonotype was recovered from a woman aged 25 to 39 in good health. The chain employs TRBV15 and TRBJ1-2; no D gene is confidently identified. Sample: memory CD4+ T cells sorted from blood. The sample's cell subset or site label, decoded: CD45RA-negative fraction. The DNA reads as follows: TGTGCCACCAGCAGTGGAGAGCTTGCGGGGATTTATGGCTACACCTTC. Its translation reads: CATSSGELAGIYGYTF.